The following is a TCR beta chain sequence with its context. Its antigen remains unidentified. The same CDR3 can be traced to other DNA sequences in this sample. The V and J ends lost 4 bases and 5 bases respectively, with 5 bases between them. Germline V gene data show CDR1 as SGHTA and CDR2 as FQGTGA. The CDR3 covers 11 residues. The data were taken from a study of shared clonotypes between healthy human individuals. General observations from the study: Among donors, sharing of clonotypes was expected to be affected by sequencing depth.

TCRdb's copy holds only in-frame clones and misses some; the assay was immunoSEQ multiplex PCR. Among about 1 million clones, approximately 78% were seen once, and the ten largest hold roughly 0.56%. The chain is built from TRBV7-3 and TRBJ1-1; D ambiguous. Sample: memory CD4+ T cells from PBMCs. As for subset: CD45RA-negative fraction. The sequence came from a man aged 18 to 29 in good health. Some clones in this sample may be carry-over from other donors' samples. In DNA form, the CDR3 reads TGTGCCAGCAGCTCGGGGACTGAAGCTTTCTTT. Translated: CASSSGTEAFF.